The 20 T cell receptor beta chains given below trace back to one sample, sequenced in a study of TIL therapy for anti-PD-1-resistant metastatic lung cancer. The libraries were made with immunoSEQ v3. Using immunoSEQ multiplex PCR, the repertoire was profiled, and TCRdb retains in-frame clones only, with some absent. In the table there are roughly 57,000 clones, 81% of which are singletons. The time point denotes: pre-treatment sample, taken before nivolumab and TIL therapy. The sample was blood, taken at baseline. Receptors originate from a person aged 30 to 80 with non-small cell lung cancer.

To note about this clone: The junction departs from germline at one end; a sequencing error may be responsible. This chain links TRBV6-5 with TRBJ1-2, with D perhaps TRBD1 (6 bases). CDR1 is MNHEY, CDR2 SVGAGI, per germline. The CDR3 is made up of 13 amino acids. For the CDR3, the DNA is TGTGCCAGCAGTCCAGGACAGCCCCCTGCACCTATCTTC. Its translation is CASSPGQPPAPIF.

CDR3 residues: CASVKDLSSYEQYF. The CDR3 DNA sequence: TGTGCCAGCGTTAAGGATCTGAGCTCCTACGAGCAGTACTTC. This chain uses TRBV9 with TRBJ2-7; no firm D call. This CDR3 spans 14 amino acids. V lost 7 bases and J lost 0, with 14 bases in between. In germline, CDR1 is SGDLS, CDR2 YYNGEE.

The chain recombines TRBV6-2 or TRBV6-3 with TRBJ2-1; D ambiguous. Germline V gene data show CDR1 as MNHEY and CDR2 as SVGEGT. The CDR3 consists of 14 residues. Deletions cut 6 bases from V and 0 bases from J, with 9 bases between. The chain's CDR3 is CASSRWGSYNEQFF. DNA for the CDR3: TGTGCCAGCAGCCGGTGGGGCTCCTACAATGAGCAGTTCTTC.

The chain links TRBV7-9 to TRBJ2-3; TRBD2 might be the D (7 bases). CDR1 is SEHNR, CDR2 FQNEAQ, per germline (reference sequence). The CDR3 contains 15 residues. V dropped 4 bases and J dropped 10 bases, with 21 bases sitting between them. The CDR3 loop reads CASSSTSVGEGAQYF. Here the CDR3 DNA reads TGTGCCAGCAGCTCGACATCAGTGGGGGAGGGGGCGCAGTATTTT.

V gene TRBV7-9 combines with J gene TRBJ2-5, with D perhaps TRBD2 (6 bases). This CDR3 contains 13 residues. V lost 4 bases and J 5 bases, leaving 11 bases between the germline ends. Germline-derived CDR1 and CDR2 are SEHNR and FQNEAQ (reference sequence). The CDR3 here is CASSYGSFETQYF. The CDR3 nucleotides read TGTGCCAGCAGCTACGGGAGTTTCGAGACCCAGTACTTC.

CDR3 DNA sequence: TGTGCCAGTAGTATCACTGGGACACTGGAAAAACTGTTTTTT. It translates to CASSITGTLEKLFF. The J gene is TRBJ1-4, the V gene TRBV19; D possibly corresponds to TRBD1 (6 bases). With 3 bases removed from V and 8 bases from J, the gap between germline ends came to 13 bases. Germline V gene lookup returns CDR1 LNHDA and CDR2 SQIVND (reference sequence). This CDR3 comprises 14 residues.

V gene TRBV5-6 combines with J gene TRBJ2-3, with a weak D call TRBD2 (5 bases). Germline V lookup: CDR1 SGHDT, CDR2 YYEEEE. V lost 2 bases, J lost 0 bases, and 16 bases lay in between. This CDR3 is 17 amino acids long. The CDR3 is CASSLGPGRQSTDTQYF. In nucleotides, the CDR3 is TGTGCCAGCAGCTTAGGGCCGGGAAGACAAAGCACAGATACGCAGTATTTT.

This chain uses TRBV7-3 with TRBJ2-5, with 7 bases lining up with TRBD2. This CDR3 has 12 residues. The germline V gene has CDR1 SGHTA and CDR2 FQGTGA. With V trimmed by 5 bases and J by 7 bases, 4 bases remained unmatched. CDR3 amino acids: CASSPPGGTQYF. CDR3 in DNA: TGTGCCAGCAGCCCCCCGGGGGGGACCCAGTACTTC.

This clone is a singleton in its sample. In DNA form, the CDR3 reads TGTGCCAGCTCACCCCTAATTGGGACAGAGGGTGGCTACACCTTC. This gives the protein CASSPLIGTEGGYTF. The chain couples TRBV18 to TRBJ1-2; 7 nucleotides align to TRBD1. This CDR3 comprises 15 residues. In germline, CDR1 is KGHSH, CDR2 LQKENI. Trimming cost V 3 bases and J 7 bases; bases outside gene matches: 11.

This clone was observed once. The chain combines TRBV6-6 with TRBJ1-4; D is unresolved. Trimming cost V 4 bases and J 8 bases, with 20 bases left between them. The germline CDR1 and CDR2 sequences are MNHNY and SVGAGI (reference sequence). This CDR3 is built from 16 residues. The DNA for the CDR3 is TGTGCCAGCAGTTTTAACGGGAGGATGGCTGACGAAAAACTGTTTTTT. Protein sequence: CASSFNGRMADEKLFF.

V and J are TRBV3-1 (or the pseudogene TRBV3-2) and TRBJ2-1; the match to TRBD2 covers 8 bases. Germline trimming cut 4 bases from V and 10 bases from J; bases unmatched to any gene: 6. This CDR3 has 13 residues. The germline gives CDR1 LGHDT, CDR2 YNNKEL (reference sequence). Here the CDR3 DNA reads TGTGCCAGCAGCCTCGGACTAGCCCGAGAGCAGTTCTTC. Protein: CASSLGLAREQFF.

V and J are TRBV6-5 and TRBJ1-6; D unresolved. Trimming removed 0 bases at V and 7 bases at J, with 10 bases between. Germline V gives CDR1 MNHEY, CDR2 SVGAGI. The CDR3 is 15 amino acids. The CDR3 is CASSYSRDENSPLHF. For the CDR3, the DNA is TGTGCCAGCAGTTACTCGAGGGATGAGAATTCACCCCTCCACTTT.

Comments on this clone: The same CDR3 can be traced to other DNA sequences in this sample. The rearrangement links TRBV24-1 to TRBJ2-3; maybe TRBD2 (7 bases). V was pared by 0 bases and J by 0 bases, with 9 bases between. Germline CDR1 and CDR2: KGHDR and SFDVKD. There are 16 residues in the CDR3. In nucleotides, the CDR3 is TGTGCCACCAGTGATTTGGCGGGGGCGAGCACAGATACGCAGTATTTT. It encodes CATSDLAGASTDTQYF.

The chain links TRBV24-1 to TRBJ1-2, with a weak D call TRBD1 (5 bases). The CDR3 contains 15 residues. Trimming removed 3 bases at V and 7 bases at J, with 17 bases between. Germline-derived CDR1 and CDR2 are KGHDR and SFDVKD. The CDR3 nucleotides are TGTGCCACCAGTGATCCGGGACTCCCTATGGGTGGCTACACCTTC. It codes for CATSDPGLPMGGYTF.

This rearrangement joins TRBV21-1 to TRBJ1-1. TRBV21-1 is an annotated pseudogene. The CDR3 length is 15 residues. The CDR3 spells CASSNSSGYNTEAFF. DNA of the CDR3: TGTGCCAGCAGCAACTCCTCGGGGTACAACACTGAAGCTTTCTTT.

The chain uses TRBV5-5 and TRBJ2-7; the match to TRBD2 covers 7 bases. With V trimmed by 0 bases and J by 7 bases, 19 bases remained unmatched. The germline gives CDR1 SGHKS, CDR2 YYEKEE (reference sequence). CDR3 length equals 18 residues. The CDR3 nucleotides read TGTGCCAGCAGCTTGGCCGTGGGTATCGGGACTACTCAAGGGGAGCAGTACTTC. Translation gives CASSLAVGIGTTQGEQYF.

The chain combines TRBV12-5 with TRBJ2-2; 7 positions agree with TRBD1. CDR1 is LGHNT and CDR2 is FRNRAP in the germline V gene. The V segment lost 7 bases and the J segment 7 bases; nucleotides outside the gene matches: 18. The CDR3 spans 17 residues. The CDR3 bases are TGTGCTAGTGCCTTTAGTCCGGGGACAGAACTTGGCGGGGAGCTGTTTTTT. It translates to CASAFSPGTELGGELFF.

Only one count was recorded for this clone. This rearrangement joins TRBV7-2 to TRBJ1-6; D is ambiguous. CDR1 and CDR2 from the germline V gene are SGHTA and FQGNSA. With 4 bases removed from V and 9 bases from J, the gap between germline ends came to 22 bases. The CDR3 covers 17 residues. In DNA form, the CDR3 reads TGTGCCAGCAGCTCAGGCCCGGCGGGCCTCGGCGGTTCACCCCTCCACTTT. This codes for CASSSGPAGLGGSPLHF.

This chain uses TRBV27 with TRBJ2-7; 8 nucleotides align to TRBD2. CDR1 and CDR2 from the germline V gene are MNHEY and SMNVEV (reference sequence). CDR3 length: 13 residues. Trimming took 7 bases from V and 6 from J; bases not matched to a gene: 8. CDR3 nucleotides: TGTGCCAGCACCCTGGGACTAGGGGGCGAGCAGTACTTC. It encodes CASTLGLGGEQYF.

V is TRBV25-1 and J is TRBJ1-2, with a possible D match to TRBD1 (6 bases). Germline assignment: CDR1 MGHDK and CDR2 SYGVNS. The CDR3 is 15 residues long. V was shortened by 6 bases and J by 4 bases, with 18 bases between the two germline ends. As DNA, the CDR3 is TGTGCCAGCAGGGACAGCGCGGCAGGGTTCTATGGCTACACCTTC. Translated: CASRDSAAGFYGYTF.